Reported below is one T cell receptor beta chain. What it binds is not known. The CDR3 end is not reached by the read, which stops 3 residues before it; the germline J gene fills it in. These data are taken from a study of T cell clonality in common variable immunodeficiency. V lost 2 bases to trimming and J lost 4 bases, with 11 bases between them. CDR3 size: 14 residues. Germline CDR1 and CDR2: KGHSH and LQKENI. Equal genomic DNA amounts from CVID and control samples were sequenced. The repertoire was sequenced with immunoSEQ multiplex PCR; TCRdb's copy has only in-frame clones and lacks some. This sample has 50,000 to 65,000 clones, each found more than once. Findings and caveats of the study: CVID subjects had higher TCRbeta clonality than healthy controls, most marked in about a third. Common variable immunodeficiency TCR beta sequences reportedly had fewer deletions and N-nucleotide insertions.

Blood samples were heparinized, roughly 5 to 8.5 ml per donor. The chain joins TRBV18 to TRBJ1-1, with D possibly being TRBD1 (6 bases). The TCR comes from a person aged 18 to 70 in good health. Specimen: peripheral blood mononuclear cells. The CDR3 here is CASSPSGEITEAFF. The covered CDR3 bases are TGTGCCAGCTCACCATCAGGGGAGATCACTGAA. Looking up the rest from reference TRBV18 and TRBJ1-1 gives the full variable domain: NAGVMQNPRHLVRRRGQEARLRCSPMKGHSHVYWYRQLPEEGLKFMVYLQKENIIDESGMPKERFSAEFPKEGPSILRIQQVVRGDSAAYFCASSPSGEITEAFFGQGTRLTVV.